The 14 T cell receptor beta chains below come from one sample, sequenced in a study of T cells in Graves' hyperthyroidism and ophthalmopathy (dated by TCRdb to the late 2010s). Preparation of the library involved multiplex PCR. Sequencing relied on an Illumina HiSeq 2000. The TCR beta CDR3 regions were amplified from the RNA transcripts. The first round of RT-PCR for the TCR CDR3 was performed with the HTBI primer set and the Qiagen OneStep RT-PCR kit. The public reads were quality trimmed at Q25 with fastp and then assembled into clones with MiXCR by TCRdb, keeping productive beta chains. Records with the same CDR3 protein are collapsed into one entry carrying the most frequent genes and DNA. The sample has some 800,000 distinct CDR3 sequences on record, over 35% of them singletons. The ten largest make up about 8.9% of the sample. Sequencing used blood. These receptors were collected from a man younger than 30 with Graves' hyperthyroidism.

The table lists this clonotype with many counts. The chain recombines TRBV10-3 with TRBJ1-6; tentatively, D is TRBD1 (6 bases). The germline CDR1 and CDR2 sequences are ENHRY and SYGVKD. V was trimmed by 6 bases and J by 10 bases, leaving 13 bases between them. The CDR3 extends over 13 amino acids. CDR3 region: CAISDDRISPLHF. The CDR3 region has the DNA TGTGCCATCAGCGACGACAGGATCTCACCCCTCCACTTT.

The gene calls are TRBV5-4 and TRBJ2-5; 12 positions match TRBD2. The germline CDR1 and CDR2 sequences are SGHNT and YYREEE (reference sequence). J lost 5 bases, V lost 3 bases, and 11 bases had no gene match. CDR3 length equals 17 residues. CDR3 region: CASSYGASGGAKETQYF. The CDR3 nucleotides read TGTGCCAGCAGCTATGGGGCTAGCGGGGGGGCCAAGGAGACCCAGTACTTC.

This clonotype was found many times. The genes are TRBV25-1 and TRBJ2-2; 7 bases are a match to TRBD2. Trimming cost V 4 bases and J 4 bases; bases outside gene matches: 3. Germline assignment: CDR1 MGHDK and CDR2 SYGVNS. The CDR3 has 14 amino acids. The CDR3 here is CASSALAATGELFF. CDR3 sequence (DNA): TGTGCCAGCAGTGCCCTAGCGGCCACCGGGGAGCTGTTTTTT.

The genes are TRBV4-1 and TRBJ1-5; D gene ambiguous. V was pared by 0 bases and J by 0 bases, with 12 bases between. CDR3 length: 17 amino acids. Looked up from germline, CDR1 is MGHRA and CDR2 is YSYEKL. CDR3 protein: CASSQDPGAYSNQPQHF. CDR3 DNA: TGCGCCAGCAGCCAAGATCCCGGAGCGTATAGCAATCAGCCCCAGCATTTT.

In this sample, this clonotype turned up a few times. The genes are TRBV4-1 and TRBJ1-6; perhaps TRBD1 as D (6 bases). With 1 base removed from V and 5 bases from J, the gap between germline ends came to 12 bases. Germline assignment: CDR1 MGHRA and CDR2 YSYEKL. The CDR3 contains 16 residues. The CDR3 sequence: CASSQGGGGDNSPLHF. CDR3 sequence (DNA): TGCGCCAGCAGCCAAGGAGGGGGGGGAGATAATTCACCCCTCCACTTT.

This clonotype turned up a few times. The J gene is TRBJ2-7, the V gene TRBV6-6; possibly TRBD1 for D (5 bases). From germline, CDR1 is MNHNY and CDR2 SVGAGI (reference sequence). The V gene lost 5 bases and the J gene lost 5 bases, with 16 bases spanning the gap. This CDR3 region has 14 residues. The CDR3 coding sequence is TGTGCCAGCAGTCAGGACACTCGAGTTCACGAGCAGTACTTC. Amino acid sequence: CASSQDTRVHEQYF.

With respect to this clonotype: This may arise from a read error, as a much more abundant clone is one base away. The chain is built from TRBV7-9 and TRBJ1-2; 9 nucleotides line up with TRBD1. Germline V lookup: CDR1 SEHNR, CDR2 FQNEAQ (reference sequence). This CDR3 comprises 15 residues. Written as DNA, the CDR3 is TGTGTCAGCGGGAACCGGGACAGGGCTTTTTATGGCTACACCTTC. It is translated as CVSGNRDRAFYGYTF.

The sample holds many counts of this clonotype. In nucleotides, the CDR3 is TGCAGCGTTGAAGAAGGGACCGAAAAACTGTTTTTT. Its translation is CSVEEGTEKLFF. The rearrangement links TRBV29-1 to TRBJ1-4; a weak D match, TRBD1 (5 bases). CDR3 size: 12 residues. Trimming shortened V by 0 bases and J by 8 bases, and 7 bases separated the two germline ends. CDR1 and CDR2 (germline): SQVTM, ANQGSEA.

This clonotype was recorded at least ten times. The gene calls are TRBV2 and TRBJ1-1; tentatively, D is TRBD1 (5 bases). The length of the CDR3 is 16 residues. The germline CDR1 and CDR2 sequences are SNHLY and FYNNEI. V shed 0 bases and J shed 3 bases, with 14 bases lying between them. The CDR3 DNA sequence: TGTGCCAGCAGTGAAGCAGGGAGGGGAACGGACACTGAAGCTTTCTTT. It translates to CASSEAGRGTDTEAFF.

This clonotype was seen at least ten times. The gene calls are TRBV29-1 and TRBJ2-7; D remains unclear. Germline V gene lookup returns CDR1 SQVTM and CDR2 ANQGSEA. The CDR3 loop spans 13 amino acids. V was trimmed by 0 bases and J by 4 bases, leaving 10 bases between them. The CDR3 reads CSVEEDDGYEQYF. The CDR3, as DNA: TGCAGCGTTGAAGAGGACGACGGTTACGAGCAGTACTTC.

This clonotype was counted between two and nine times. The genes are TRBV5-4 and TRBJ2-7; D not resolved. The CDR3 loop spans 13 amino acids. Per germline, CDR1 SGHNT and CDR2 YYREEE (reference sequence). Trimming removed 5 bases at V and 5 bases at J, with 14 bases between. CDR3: CASSKGLGDEQYF. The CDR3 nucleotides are TGTGCCAGCAGTAAAGGCCTCGGAGACGAGCAGTACTTC. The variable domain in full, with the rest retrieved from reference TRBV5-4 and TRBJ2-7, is ETGVTQSPTHLIKTRGQQVTLRCSSQSGHNTVSWYQQALGQGPQFIFQYYREEENGRGNFPPRFSGLQFPNYSSELNVNALELDDSALYLCASSKGLGDEQYFGPGTRLTVT.

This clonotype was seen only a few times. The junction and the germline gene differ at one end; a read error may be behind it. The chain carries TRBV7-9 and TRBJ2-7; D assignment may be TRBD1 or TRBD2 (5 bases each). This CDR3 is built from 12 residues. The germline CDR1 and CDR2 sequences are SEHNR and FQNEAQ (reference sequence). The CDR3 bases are TGTGCCAGCTCGGGGCTTCTATACGAGCAGTACTTT. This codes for CASSGLLYEQYF.

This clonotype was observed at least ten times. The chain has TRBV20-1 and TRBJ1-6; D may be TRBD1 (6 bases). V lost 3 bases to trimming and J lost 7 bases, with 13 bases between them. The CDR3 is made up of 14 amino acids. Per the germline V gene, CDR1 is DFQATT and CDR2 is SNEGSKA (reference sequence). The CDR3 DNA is TGCAGTGCTAGTGACGGGCAGGGGAATTCACCCCTCCACTTT. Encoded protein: CSASDGQGNSPLHF.

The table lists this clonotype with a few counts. The CDR3 DNA sequence: TGTGCCAGCAGCCCGGACAGGGAGAACTACGAGCAGTACTTC. Translation: CASSPDRENYEQYF. This chain connects TRBV11-2 to TRBJ2-7; 8 bases are shared with TRBD1. V gave up 5 bases and J gave up 3 bases; unmatched junction bases: 6. CDR3 length: 14 residues. Germline V gene sequence: CDR1 SGHAT, CDR2 FQNNGV.